The entry below describes one TCR beta chain. Its antigen is unidentified. RNA transcripts yielded amplified TCR beta CDR3 regions. RT-PCR was first run with HTBI primers, then multiplex PCR in a second round. TCRdb re-analysed the multiplex PCR reads in MiXCR, keeping a single row per CDR3 protein. The sample includes over 650,000 distinct CDR3 sequences, about two fifths of them seen just once. The sample comes from a study of Graves' ophthalmopathy and Graves' hyperthyroidism. Whole-study findings and limits: Most thyroid clonotypes with frequency above 0.001 were detected in blood too. The model forecast ophthalmopathy progression, reaching over 70% sensitivity and approximately 72% specificity.

Ophthalmopathy donors were characterized by moderate-to-severe activity, CAS of at least 3, NOSPECS of at least 4, and duration under 3 months. Clinical symptoms, serum thyroxine, TRAb, thyroid ultrasound and orbital computed tomography formed the basis of diagnosis. The TCR originated in an adult man with Graves' ophthalmopathy. Sequenced input: peripheral blood.

This chain's CDR3 is CATGMEGAASEQYF. The CDR3 nucleotides read TGTGCCACGGGGATGGAGGGTGCCGCCTCCGAGCAGTACTTC. The V gene is TRBV10-3, the J gene TRBJ2-7, with a possible D match to TRBD2 (6 bases). The CDR3 is 14 residues long. V was pared by 10 bases and J by 6 bases, with 22 bases between. Germline lookup yields CDR1 ENHRY and CDR2 SYGVKD.